The next 27 T cell receptor beta chains were all read from a single sample in a study of cytomegalovirus exposure and HLA in healthy donors. Clones were read by immunoSEQ multiplex PCR, and TCRdb kept only the in-frame ones, dropping some. The data contain some 250,000 clones, 85% to 90% of them seen just once; the ten biggest clones take up 0.37%. Sequencing was done on a sample of PBMCs. These receptors were taken from a woman younger than 30 in good health and CMV-seronegative.

The chain has TRBV7-6 and TRBJ2-7; the match to TRBD1 covers 12 bases. The trim removed 5 bases at V and 5 bases at J, leaving 7 bases unmatched. Germline assignment: CDR1 SGHVS and CDR2 FNYEAQ. The CDR3 contains 15 residues. DNA for the CDR3: TGTGCCAGCAGCGGAGGGACAGGGGGCTTGAACGAGCAGTACTTC. Its translation: CASSGGTGGLNEQYF.

The chain links TRBV6-5 to TRBJ1-5, with D uncertain. Germline assignment: CDR1 MNHEY and CDR2 SVGAGI. This CDR3 has 11 amino acids. V lost 5 bases and J 12 bases, leaving 11 bases between the germline ends. In DNA form, the CDR3 reads TGTGCCAGCAGTCCCCGGGATCTCCAGCATTTT. This sequence encodes CASSPRDLQHF.

The chain carries TRBV4-1 and TRBJ1-1, with D perhaps TRBD1 (6 bases). The V gene lost 1 base and the J gene lost 10 bases, with 19 bases spanning the gap. The CDR3 spans 15 residues. Germline CDR1 reads MGHRA; CDR2 reads YSYEKL. Written as DNA, the CDR3 is TGCGCCAGCAGCCAAGGTCGGGGGGCGGCGGTTCGAGCTTTCTTT. It codes for CASSQGRGAAVRAFF.

The gene calls are TRBV2 and TRBJ1-5, with 9 positions matching TRBD1. The trim removed 4 bases at V and 4 bases at J, leaving 8 bases unmatched. The germline V gene encodes CDR1 SNHLY and CDR2 FYNNEI. The CDR3 length is 16 residues. The CDR3 DNA reads TGTGCCAGCAGTGCCACAGGGGGCAGTTTAAATCAGCCCCAGCATTTT. Encoded protein: CASSATGGSLNQPQHF.

The chain links TRBV14 to TRBJ1-3; D perhaps matches TRBD1 (5 bases). CDR3 size: 14 residues. Between the trimmed V and J ends, which lost 3 bases and 2 bases, there was a span of 8 bases. Germline V lookup: CDR1 SGHDN, CDR2 FVKESK. The CDR3 DNA reads TGTGCCAGCAGCCATGCGGGGGCTGGAAACACCATATATTTT. Translated, it gives CASSHAGAGNTIYF. The variable domain in full, with the rest retrieved from reference TRBV14 and TRBJ1-3, is EAGVTQFPSHSVIEKGQTVTLRCDPISGHDNLYWYRRVMGKEIKFLLHFVKESKQDESGMPNNRFLAERTGGTYSTLKVQPAELEDSGVYFCASSHAGAGNTIYFGEGSWLTVV.

This clone has more than one count but fewer than ten. V and J are TRBV7-2 and TRBJ2-1, with a weak D call TRBD2 (5 bases). The CDR3 covers 13 residues. V was shortened by 1 base and J by 8 bases, with 9 bases between the two germline ends. From germline, CDR1 is SGHTA and CDR2 FQGNSA. In DNA form, the CDR3 reads TGTGCCAGCAGCTTAGGAGGGTTAGATGAGCAGTTCTTC. Translated, it gives CASSLGGLDEQFF.

This sequence joins TRBV6-5 and TRBJ2-5; D possibly corresponds to TRBD2 (7 bases). Trimming took off 0 bases at V and 1 base at J, with 9 bases between the two ends. Germline V CDR1 and CDR2: MNHEY, SVGAGI. The CDR3 loop spans 15 amino acids. CDR3 DNA: TGTGCCAGCAGTTACTCGGGGGGGGCCCAAGAGACCCAGTACTTC. This codes for CASSYSGGAQETQYF.

J is TRBJ2-2 and V is TRBV5-6, with no clear D. Germline V CDR1 and CDR2: SGHDT, YYEEEE. Trimming took off 1 base at V and 1 base at J, with 5 bases between the two ends. The CDR3 covers 14 residues. The CDR3 region has the DNA TGTGCCAGCAGCTTGCTTATGAACACCGGGGAGCTGTTTTTT. Translating gives CASSLLMNTGELFF.

CDR3 nucleotide sequence: TGTGCCAGCTCACCGGGACAGGGCTCTCACGAGCAGTACTTC. Protein sequence: CASSPGQGSHEQYF. J is TRBJ2-7 and V is TRBV18, with 9 bases matching TRBD1. V trimming: 3 bases; J trimming: 5 bases; junction bases outside the gene matches: 5. Germline V gene data show CDR1 as KGHSH and CDR2 as LQKENI. The CDR3 is 14 residues long. Full variable domain (rest looked up from reference TRBV18 and TRBJ2-7): NAGVMQNPRHLVRRRGQEARLRCSPMKGHSHVYWYRQLPEEGLKFMVYLQKENIIDESGMPKERFSAEFPKEGPSILRIQQVVRGDSAAYFCASSPGQGSHEQYFGPGTRLTVT.

The V call is TRBV5-6, the J call TRBJ1-4; no clear D. Trimming removed 0 bases from V and 6 bases from J, with 6 bases in between. Germline lookup yields CDR1 SGHDT and CDR2 YYEEEE. The CDR3 is made up of 13 amino acids. The CDR3 region has the DNA TGTGCCAGCAGCTTGGGGCCCCATGAAAAACTGTTTTTT. Protein: CASSLGPHEKLFF.

The chain employs TRBV7-2 and TRBJ2-5; a possible D gene is TRBD1 (7 bases). The CDR3 loop spans 15 amino acids. Germline CDR1 SGHTA, CDR2 FQGNSA. V lost 0 bases, J lost 5 bases, and 13 bases lay in between. In nucleotides, the CDR3 is TGTGCCAGCAGCTTAGCGACGACAGGGAGGGAGACCCAGTACTTC. Protein: CASSLATTGRETQYF.

On this clone: A read error may account for a junction end that differs from germline. The rearrangement uses TRBV4-3 and TRBJ2-1, with 9 nucleotides matching TRBD2. This CDR3 comprises 16 residues. Germline lookup yields CDR1 LGHNA and CDR2 YSLEER. CDR3 in amino acids: CASSQDSGGGAKWLVF. The CDR3 DNA reads TGCGCCAGCAGCCAAGATTCGGGCGGGGGGGCAAAATGGTTGGTCTTC.

The chain has TRBV13 and TRBJ2-3; the match to TRBD2 covers 12 bases. The V segment lost 5 bases and the J segment 2 bases; nucleotides outside the gene matches: 11. The length of the CDR3 is 18 residues. The germline gives CDR1 PRHDT, CDR2 FYEKMQ (reference sequence). The CDR3 DNA reads TGTGCCAGCAGCCACCTAGCGGGGGGGCCTCTTTACACAGATACGCAGTATTTT. This gives the protein CASSHLAGGPLYTDTQYF. Full variable domain (missing parts from reference TRBV13 and TRBJ2-3): AAGVIQSPRHLIKEKRETATLKCYPIPRHDTVYWYQQGPGQDPQFLISFYEKMQSDKGSIPDRFSAQQFSDYHSELNMSSLELGDSALYFCASSHLAGGPLYTDTQYFGPGTRLTVL.

The rearrangement links TRBV29-1 to TRBJ1-5; 7 bases fit TRBD1. The CDR3 has 15 residues. CDR1 and CDR2 from the germline V gene are SQVTM and ANQGSEA. V lost 6 bases to trimming and J lost 3 bases; unmatched junction nucleotides: 11. Here the CDR3 reads CSVAETGLANQPQHF. In nucleotides, the CDR3 is TGCAGCGTCGCAGAGACAGGGTTGGCCAATCAGCCCCAGCATTTT.

The V call is TRBV5-1, the J call TRBJ1-1; D is undetermined. V was cut by 2 bases and J by 0 bases, with 14 bases left in between. Germline V CDR1 and CDR2: SGHRS, YFSETQ. The CDR3 runs to 16 residues. CDR3 loop: CASSFSSSFMNTEAFF. For the CDR3, the DNA is TGCGCCAGCAGCTTCTCCTCAAGCTTCATGAACACTGAAGCTTTCTTT.

The gene calls are TRBV19 and TRBJ1-2; 10 nucleotides line up with TRBD1. V lost 2 bases, J lost 2 bases, and 2 bases stayed unmatched. CDR3 length: 15 amino acids. From germline, CDR1 is LNHDA and CDR2 SQIVND (reference sequence). CDR3 in amino acids: CASSIPGQGNYGYTF. CDR3 coding DNA: TGTGCCAGTAGTATACCGGGACAGGGGAACTATGGCTACACCTTC.

The CDR3: CASSVSPGGRRNTEAFF. Written as DNA, the CDR3 is TGTGCCAGCAGCGTATCCCCAGGGGGGCGGAGGAACACTGAAGCTTTCTTT. J is TRBJ1-1 and V is TRBV9; 7 bases map to TRBD1. Germline V CDR1 and CDR2: SGDLS, YYNGEE. With V trimmed by 1 base and J by 1 base, 10 bases remained unmatched. The CDR3 sequence is 17 residues long.

The chain joins TRBV27 to TRBJ1-1; D is perhaps TRBD1 (5 bases). The V end was cut by 3 bases, the J end by 4 bases, with 9 bases between. Germline-derived CDR1 and CDR2 are MNHEY and SMNVEV (reference sequence). This CDR3 has 13 amino acids. The CDR3 protein is CASSFAGGTEAFF. The CDR3, as DNA: TGTGCCAGCAGTTTTGCCGGGGGCACTGAAGCTTTCTTT.

The CDR3 nucleotides read TGTGCCAGCAGCCCAGAGACAGGGAACTATGGCTACACCTTC. This encodes CASSPETGNYGYTF. The genes are TRBV7-6 and TRBJ1-2; the match to TRBD1 covers 7 bases. V shed 5 bases, J shed 2 bases, and the junction held 5 bases outside the gene matches. Germline lookup yields CDR1 SGHVS and CDR2 FNYEAQ. The CDR3 loop spans 14 amino acids.

The genes are TRBV11-2 and TRBJ1-1, with D possibly matching TRBD1 (6 bases). In germline, CDR1 is SGHAT, CDR2 FQNNGV. Trimming removed 5 bases from V and 1 base from J, with 14 bases in between. The CDR3 consists of 15 residues. The CDR3 DNA reads TGTGCCAGCAGCGAACCGGGACAATGGAACACTGAAGCTTTCTTT. It translates to CASSEPGQWNTEAFF. Supplemented by reference TRBV11-2 and TRBJ1-1, the full variable domain reads EAGVAQSPRYKIIEKRQSVAFWCNPISGHATLYWYQQILGQGPKLLIQFQNNGVVDDSQLPKDRFSAERLKGVDSTLKIQPAKLEDSAVYLCASSEPGQWNTEAFFGQGTRLTVV.

This chain connects TRBV7-9 to TRBJ2-7; possible D gene TRBD1, 5 bases. CDR1 is SEHNR, CDR2 FQNEAQ, per germline (reference sequence). CDR3 length: 13 residues. Trimming removed 5 bases at V and 1 base at J, with 9 bases between. CDR3 region: CASSPTDSYEQYF. CDR3 coding DNA: TGTGCCAGCAGCCCGACAGATTCCTACGAGCAGTACTTC. The complete variable domain, with remaining parts taken from reference TRBV7-9 and TRBJ2-7, reads DTGVSQNPRHKITKRGQNVTFRCDPISEHNRLYWYRQTLGQGPEFLTYFQNEAQLEKSRLLSDRFSAERPKGSFSTLEIQRTEQGDSAMYLCASSPTDSYEQYFGPGTRLTVT.

The chain carries TRBV19 and TRBJ1-1, with D hard to call. CDR1 and CDR2 from the germline V gene are LNHDA and SQIVND (reference sequence). With 5 bases removed from V and 5 bases from J, the gap between germline ends came to 15 bases. CDR3 length: 14 amino acids. This chain's CDR3 is CASSAGSMRTEAFF. The CDR3, as DNA: TGTGCCAGTAGTGCCGGGTCCATGAGGACTGAAGCTTTCTTT.

The chain employs TRBV29-1 and TRBJ2-6, with D perhaps matching TRBD1 (6 bases). V was clipped by 5 bases and J by 4 bases, with 15 bases between them. The CDR3 contains 15 residues. Germline CDR1 is SQVTM and CDR2 is ANQGSEA. CDR3 sequence (DNA): TGCAGCGTTTCCGGACAGCCTTGGGGGGCCAACGTCCTGACTTTC. Translation: CSVSGQPWGANVLTF.

A few counts support this clone. This chain links TRBV6-1 with TRBJ1-2; 8 nucleotides align to TRBD1. This CDR3 is 14 amino acids long. J lost 2 bases, V lost 6 bases, and 5 bases had no gene match. The germline CDR1 and CDR2 sequences are MNHNS and SASEGT. The chain's CDR3 is CASRDRETNYGYTF. Here the CDR3 DNA reads TGTGCCAGCAGGGACAGGGAAACAAACTATGGCTACACCTTC.

The rearrangement joins TRBV28 to TRBJ1-1; D unclear. The CDR3 loop spans 15 amino acids. CDR1 and CDR2 from the germline V gene are MDHEN and SYDVKM. Trimming pared 2 bases from V and 0 bases from J, leaving 10 bases between. The CDR3 coding sequence is TGTGCCAGCAGTTTAACGTCCCGGTTGAACACTGAAGCTTTCTTT. Protein: CASSLTSRLNTEAFF. The variable domain in full, completed from reference TRBV28 and TRBJ1-1, reads DVKVTQSSRYLVKRTGEKVFLECVQDMDHENMFWYRQDPGLGLRLIYFSYDVKMKEKGDIPEGYSVSREKKERFSLILESASTNQTSMYLCASSLTSRLNTEAFFGQGTRLTVV.

V and J are TRBV2 and TRBJ2-5; 9 bases align to TRBD2. The J segment lost 2 bases and the V segment lost 8 bases, leaving 6 bases of the junction unmatched. This CDR3 has 14 residues. From germline, CDR1 is SNHLY and CDR2 FYNNEI. CDR3 amino acids: CASEKRGVQETQYF. CDR3 nucleotides: TGTGCCAGCGAAAAGCGGGGGGTACAAGAGACCCAGTACTTC.

The chain recombines TRBV19 with TRBJ1-5, with D possibly being TRBD1 (5 bases). The CDR3 extends over 16 amino acids. V was pared by 5 bases and J by 0 bases, with 14 bases between. The V gene's germline CDR1 is LNHDA and CDR2 SQIVND (reference sequence). CDR3 in amino acids: CASSVFGGTSNQPQHF. CDR3 nucleotide sequence: TGTGCCAGTAGTGTATTCGGGGGGACTAGCAATCAGCCCCAGCATTTT.